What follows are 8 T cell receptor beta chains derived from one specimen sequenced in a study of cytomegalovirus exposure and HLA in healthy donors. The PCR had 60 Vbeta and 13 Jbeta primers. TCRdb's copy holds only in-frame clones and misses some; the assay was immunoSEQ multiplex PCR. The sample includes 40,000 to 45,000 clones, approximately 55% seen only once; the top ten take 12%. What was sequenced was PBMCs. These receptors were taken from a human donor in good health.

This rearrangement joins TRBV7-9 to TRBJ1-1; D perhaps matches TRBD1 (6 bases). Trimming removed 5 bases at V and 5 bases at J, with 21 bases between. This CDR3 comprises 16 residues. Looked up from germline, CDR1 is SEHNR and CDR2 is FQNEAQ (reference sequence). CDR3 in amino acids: CASSQPGRGGKTEAFF. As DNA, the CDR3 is TGTGCCAGCAGCCAGCCGGGCAGGGGTGGAAAAACTGAAGCTTTCTTT.

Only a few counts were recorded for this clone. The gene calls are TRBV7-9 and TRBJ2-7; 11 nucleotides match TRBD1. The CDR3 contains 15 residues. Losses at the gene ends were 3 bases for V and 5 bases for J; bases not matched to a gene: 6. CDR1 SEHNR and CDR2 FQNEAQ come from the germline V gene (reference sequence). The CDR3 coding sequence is TGTGCCAGCAGCTTTACCGAGGGACAGGGGGACGAGCAGTACTTC. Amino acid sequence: CASSFTEGQGDEQYF.

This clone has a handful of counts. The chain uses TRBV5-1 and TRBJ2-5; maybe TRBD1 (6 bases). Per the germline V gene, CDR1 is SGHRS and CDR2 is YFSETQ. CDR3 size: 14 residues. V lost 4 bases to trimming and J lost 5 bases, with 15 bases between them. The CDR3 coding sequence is TGCGCCAGCAGCCCGGTCCAGGGGAAGGAGACCCAGTACTTC. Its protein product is CASSPVQGKETQYF. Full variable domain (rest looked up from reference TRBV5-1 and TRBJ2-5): KAGVTQTPRYLIKTRGQQVTLSCSPISGHRSVSWYQQTPGQGLQFLFEYFSETQRNKGNFPGRFSGRQFSNSRSEMNVSTLELGDSALYLCASSPVQGKETQYFGPGTRLLVL.

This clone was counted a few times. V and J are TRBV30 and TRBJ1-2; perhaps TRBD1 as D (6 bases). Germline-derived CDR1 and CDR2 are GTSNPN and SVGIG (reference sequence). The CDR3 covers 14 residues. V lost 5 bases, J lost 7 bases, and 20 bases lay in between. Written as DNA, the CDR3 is TGTGCCTGGGGGGGGGCCGGGGGCGCCGGTGGCTACACCTTC. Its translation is CAWGGAGGAGGYTF.

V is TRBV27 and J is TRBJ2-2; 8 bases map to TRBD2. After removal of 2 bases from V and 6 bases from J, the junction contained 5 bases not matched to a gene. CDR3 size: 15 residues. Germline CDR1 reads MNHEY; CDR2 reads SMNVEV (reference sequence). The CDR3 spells CASSLREGGAGELFF. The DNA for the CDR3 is TGTGCCAGCAGTTTACGGGAGGGCGGGGCCGGGGAGCTGTTTTTT.

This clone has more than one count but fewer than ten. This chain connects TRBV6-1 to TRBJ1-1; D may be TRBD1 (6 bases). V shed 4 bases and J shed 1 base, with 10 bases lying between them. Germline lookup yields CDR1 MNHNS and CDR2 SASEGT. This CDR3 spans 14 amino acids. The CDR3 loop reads CASSGEQGNTEAFF. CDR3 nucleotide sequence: TGTGCCAGCAGTGGTGAACAGGGGAACACTGAAGCTTTCTTT.

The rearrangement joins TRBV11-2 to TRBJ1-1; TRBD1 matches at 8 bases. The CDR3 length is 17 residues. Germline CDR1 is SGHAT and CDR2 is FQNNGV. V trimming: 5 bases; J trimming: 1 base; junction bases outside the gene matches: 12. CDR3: CASSPTAQGARNTEAFF. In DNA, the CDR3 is TGTGCCAGCAGCCCGACGGCCCAGGGGGCTCGGAACACTGAAGCTTTCTTT. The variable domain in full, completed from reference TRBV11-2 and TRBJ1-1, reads EAGVAQSPRYKIIEKRQSVAFWCNPISGHATLYWYQQILGQGPKLLIQFQNNGVVDDSQLPKDRFSAERLKGVDSTLKIQPAKLEDSAVYLCASSPTAQGARNTEAFFGQGTRLTVV.

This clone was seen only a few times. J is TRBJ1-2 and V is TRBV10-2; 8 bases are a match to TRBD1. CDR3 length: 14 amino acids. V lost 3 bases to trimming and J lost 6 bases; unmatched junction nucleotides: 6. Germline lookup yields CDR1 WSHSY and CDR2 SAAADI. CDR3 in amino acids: CASSESGRGHGYTF. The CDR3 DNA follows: TGCGCCAGCAGTGAATCAGGCAGGGGGCATGGCTACACCTTC.